This note documents a single T cell receptor beta chain sequence. The germline gives CDR1 LGHNA, CDR2 YSLEER. CDR3 length: 16 amino acids. The junction had 7 bases not matched to a gene; V was cut back by 0 bases and J by 6 bases. The data originate from a study of blood T cell repertoires in COVID-19. For the study at large: Some COVID-19 samples were acute and others convalescent; all came from the United States, Italy and Spain. PBMCs, B-cell-depleted T cells, or T cells provided the cDNA or gDNA that made up the material.

The authors' processing: Cell counts per sample came from amplifying reference gene primers. Sequenced by immunoSEQ multiplex PCR; TCRdb stores in-frame clones only, minus some. Clonal size and the V and J genes are those of that table, whereas D and trimming came from the DNA. The table shows 87,000 or so clones, with around 87% occurring only once. The chain carries TRBV4-3 and TRBJ2-1, with TRBD1 matching over 8 bases. The TCR sequence derives from a man aged 40-49 years with acute or convalescent COVID-19. What was sequenced was peripheral blood. The CDR3 sequence: CASSQDTNRGANEQFF. In nucleotides, the CDR3 is TGCGCCAGCAGCCAAGATACTAACAGGGGGGCCAATGAGCAGTTCTTC.